The 27 T cell receptor beta chains given below trace back to one sample, sequenced in a study of OX40 agonist ivuxolimab in advanced cancers. Some clones are missing from TCRdb's copy, which holds only in-frame ones; the method was immunoSEQ multiplex PCR. The top ten hold 0.7% of the sample, which has 60,000 to 65,000 clones, approximately 80% seen once. The sample in question was CD4+ or CD8+ T cells sorted from blood, obtained in a trial of the OX40 agonist ivuxolimab. Source of these receptors: an adult with an advanced solid tumor such as melanoma, head and neck, liver or kidney cancer.

A note on this clone: A much larger clone differs by one base, so this may be a read error. The J gene is TRBJ2-7, the V gene TRBV7-2; D is unclear. Looked up from germline, CDR1 is SGHTA and CDR2 is FQGNSA. This CDR3 has 12 amino acids. Trimming cost V 5 bases and J 0 bases, with 5 bases left between them. As DNA, the CDR3 is TGTGCCAGCAGCCTCAGCTCCTACGAGCAGTACTTC. This sequence encodes CASSLSSYEQYF.

The chain links TRBV6-1 to TRBJ1-4; 8 bases match TRBD1. Germline V gene lookup returns CDR1 MNHNS and CDR2 SASEGT. J was trimmed by 3 bases and V by 3 bases; bases with no gene match: 15. This CDR3 region has 19 residues. The DNA of the CDR3 is TGTGCCAGCAGTGACTACCCGGTAGGACAGGGATCGGCTAATGAAAAACTGTTTTTT. Its protein is CASSDYPVGQGSANEKLFF.

The chain is built from TRBV21-1 and TRBJ2-5; the table's TRBD1 call for D was not verified on the DNA. TRBV21-1 is a pseudogene locus. The CDR3 spans 14 residues. Here the CDR3 reads CASSKAWGPETQYF. CDR3 in DNA: TGTGCCAGCAGCAAAGCATGGGGGCCAGAGACCCAGTACTTC.

V usage is TRBV7-2 and J usage is TRBJ2-2, with TRBD2 identical over 11 bases. Germline CDR1 SGHTA, CDR2 FQGNSA. The CDR3 extends over 16 amino acids. Losses at the gene ends were 2 bases for V and 2 bases for J; bases not matched to a gene: 1. The CDR3 region has the DNA TGTGCCAGCAGCTTACTAGCGGGAGGTAACACCGGGGAGCTGTTTTTT. Amino acid sequence: CASSLLAGGNTGELFF.

The chain couples TRBV2 to TRBJ2-7, with D maybe TRBD1 (5 bases). V was clipped by 5 bases and J by 2 bases, with 7 bases between them. The CDR3 has 12 amino acids. Germline CDR1 reads SNHLY; CDR2 reads FYNNEI. As DNA, the CDR3 is TGTGCCAGCAGTTTACAGGCCTACGAGCAGTACTTC. It specifies CASSLQAYEQYF.

J is TRBJ2-7 and V is TRBV2; the D gene is possibly TRBD2 (6 bases). V gave up 6 bases and J gave up 2 bases, with 11 bases separating them. The CDR3 contains 13 residues. The germline V gene has CDR1 SNHLY and CDR2 FYNNEI. The CDR3 loop is CASRVSGTYEQYF. The CDR3, as DNA: TGTGCCAGCAGAGTTAGCGGAACCTACGAGCAGTACTTC.

J is TRBJ1-5 and V is TRBV5-8; the match to TRBD1 covers 9 bases. With 2 bases clipped from V and 4 bases from J, the junction kept 10 bases outside the gene matches. Germline CDR1 SGHTS, CDR2 YDEGEE. This CDR3 is built from 17 residues. CDR3 loop: CASSFTGTGFRNQPQHF. CDR3 nucleotide sequence: TGTGCCAGCAGCTTTACTGGGACAGGGTTTCGGAATCAGCCCCAGCATTTT.

The chain combines TRBV30 with TRBJ1-5; D unresolved. Germline loops: CDR1 GTSNPN, CDR2 SVGIG (reference sequence). Trimming stripped 7 bases from V and 2 bases from J, with 9 bases between. The CDR3 is made up of 12 amino acids. The CDR3 reads CASTWGNQPQHF. The CDR3 DNA is TGTGCCTCAACATGGGGCAATCAGCCCCAGCATTTT.

DNA for the CDR3: TGCAGCGTTGATGGAACCGGGACAGGGTTCATCTATGGCTACACCTTC. Its translation is CSVDGTGTGFIYGYTF. V usage is TRBV29-1 and J usage is TRBJ1-2; 9 bases line up with TRBD1. Germline CDR1 SQVTM, CDR2 ANQGSEA. The CDR3 sequence is 16 residues long. V was pared by 3 bases and J by 4 bases, with 12 bases of the junction left unmatched. The whole variable domain, remainder taken from reference TRBV29-1 and TRBJ1-2, is SAVISQKPSRDICQRGTSLTIQCQVDSQVTMMFWYRQQPGQSLTLIATANQGSEATYESGFVIDKFPISRPNLTFSTLTVSNMSPEDSSIYLCSVDGTGTGFIYGYTFGSGTRLTVV.

A few counts support this clone. V usage is TRBV30 and J usage is TRBJ1-1, with 7 bases aligning to TRBD1. The CDR3 is 12 residues long. The germline V gene encodes CDR1 GTSNPN and CDR2 SVGIG (reference sequence). V trimming: 2 bases; J trimming: 7 bases; junction bases outside the gene matches: 4. CDR3 nucleotide sequence: TGTGCCTGGAGTCCCACAGGGGTTGAAGCTTTCTTT. Translating gives CAWSPTGVEAFF.

The chain joins TRBV6-5 to TRBJ2-7, with D perhaps matching TRBD1 (5 bases). The V gene's germline CDR1 is MNHEY and CDR2 SVGAGI. V gave up 2 bases and J gave up 5 bases, with 7 bases separating them. The CDR3 loop spans 12 amino acids. CDR3 DNA: TGTGCCAGCAGTTACAGGGGAAACGAGCAGTACTTC. Translated: CASSYRGNEQYF.

This clone was seen only once. V gene TRBV7-2 combines with J gene TRBJ2-7, with D possibly being TRBD2 (6 bases). The V gene's germline CDR1 is SGHTA and CDR2 FQGNSA. This CDR3 contains 14 residues. With 5 bases removed from V and 6 bases from J, the gap between germline ends came to 17 bases. CDR3: CASSEDGSGLEQYF. The CDR3 DNA sequence: TGTGCCAGCAGCGAGGATGGTAGCGGACTCGAGCAGTACTTC. The whole variable domain, filled in from reference TRBV7-2 and TRBJ2-7, reads GAGVSQSPSNKVTEKGKDVELRCDPISGHTALYWYRQSLGQGLEFLIYFQGNSAPDKSGLPSDRFSAERTGGSVSTLTIQRTQQEDSAVYLCASSEDGSGLEQYFGPGTRLTVT.

The chain carries TRBV15 and TRBJ1-5, with D possibly TRBD1 on 6 matching bases. Germline V lookup: CDR1 LNHNV, CDR2 YYDKDF (reference sequence). The CDR3 loop spans 19 amino acids. The V and J ends lost 0 bases and 1 base respectively, with 19 bases between them. DNA for the CDR3: TGTGCCACCAGCAGAGATCGTGCGGCGGGGGCCGCAAGCAATCAGCCCCAGCATTTT. Its protein is CATSRDRAAGAASNQPQHF.

CDR3 protein: CASSPTGGAGTEAFF. The CDR3 DNA reads as TGTGCCAGCAGTCCCACAGGGGGCGCTGGCACTGAAGCTTTCTTT. The chain uses TRBV2 and TRBJ1-1, with 9 bases aligning to TRBD1. CDR1 is SNHLY and CDR2 is FYNNEI in the germline V gene. The CDR3 runs 15 residues. With V trimmed by 5 bases and J by 4 bases, 8 bases remained unmatched.

The genes are TRBV15 and TRBJ1-1; maybe TRBD1 (6 bases). Trimming took off 5 bases at V and 0 bases at J, with 16 bases between the two ends. Germline V gives CDR1 LNHNV, CDR2 YYDKDF (reference sequence). This CDR3 region has 16 residues. The chain's CDR3 is CATSLEQGYMNTEAFF. CDR3 DNA sequence: TGTGCCACCAGCCTGGAGCAGGGGTACATGAACACTGAAGCTTTCTTT.

The chain recombines TRBV30 with TRBJ1-1, with 8 bases matching TRBD1. The V and J ends lost 3 bases and 4 bases, in that order; junction bases with no gene match: 7. The CDR3 consists of 14 residues. Per the germline V gene, CDR1 is GTSNPN and CDR2 is SVGIG (reference sequence). The CDR3 DNA follows: TGTGCCTGGAGGAGGGGACAGGAAACCACTGAAGCTTTCTTT. This translates into CAWRRGQETTEAFF.

This chain joins TRBV29-1 and TRBJ1-1; D is unresolved. The CDR3 extends over 15 amino acids. Germline lookup yields CDR1 SQVTM and CDR2 ANQGSEA. Trimming cost V 4 bases and J 1 base, with 16 bases left between them. CDR3 bases: TGCAGCGTTGGACCTTTGAGTGCAGCGAACACTGAAGCTTTCTTT. It translates to CSVGPLSAANTEAFF.

This clone came up a few times. The chain carries TRBV19 and TRBJ1-2, with D perhaps TRBD1 (6 bases). The CDR3 has 13 amino acids. CDR1 and CDR2 from the germline V gene are LNHDA and SQIVND (reference sequence). Trimming removed 7 bases from V and 2 bases from J, with 11 bases in between. Written as DNA, the CDR3 is TGTGCCAGTATGGCAGGGGACAACTATGGCTACACCTTC. It codes for CASMAGDNYGYTF.

This chain joins TRBV30 and TRBJ2-7, with TRBD2 matching over 11 bases. CDR3 length equals 16 residues. Germline-derived CDR1 and CDR2 are GTSNPN and SVGIG (reference sequence). Trimming cost V 5 bases and J 4 bases; bases outside gene matches: 13. CDR3 nucleotides: TGTGCCTGGCGGTCGGGAGGACTAGCGGGTAATTACGAGCAGTACTTC. Protein product: CAWRSGGLAGNYEQYF.

This chain links TRBV5-6 with TRBJ2-5, with unresolved D. V lost 1 base and J 2 bases, leaving 3 bases between the germline ends. Germline V CDR1 and CDR2: SGHDT, YYEEEE. This CDR3 contains 12 residues. CDR3 amino acids: CASSLSQETQYF. The CDR3 DNA sequence: TGTGCCAGCAGCTTGTCTCAAGAGACCCAGTACTTC.

The chain has TRBV5-6 and TRBJ1-2, with D possibly being TRBD1 (5 bases). The CDR3 has 13 residues. Germline values: CDR1 SGHDT, CDR2 YYEEEE. Between the trimmed V and J ends, which lost 6 bases and 3 bases, there was a span of 12 bases. The CDR3 sequence: CASNSGGYYGYTF. The DNA for the CDR3 is TGTGCCAGCAACTCTGGGGGGTACTATGGCTACACCTTC.

The chain couples TRBV10-2 to TRBJ2-5; 7 bases fit TRBD2. The CDR3 contains 16 residues. Germline CDR1 reads WSHSY; CDR2 reads SAAADI. V shed 6 bases, J shed 3 bases, and the junction held 13 bases outside the gene matches. In DNA form, the CDR3 reads TGCGCCAGCAGCCAGTGGGAGGGCTTAGGGGAAGAGACCCAGTACTTC. It specifies CASSQWEGLGEETQYF.

The sample holds one count of this clone. The CDR3 DNA sequence: TGTGCCAGCAGCCTCGAGGGTGGAGGTGAAACCGTTGTGGCTGAAGCTTTCTTT. Protein sequence: CASSLEGGGETVVAEAFF. The gene calls are TRBV21-1 and TRBJ1-1. TRBV21-1 is assigned pseudogene status. The CDR3 has 18 amino acids.

This chain uses TRBV5-5 with TRBJ1-5; D gene unclear. In germline, CDR1 is SGHKS, CDR2 YYEKEE (reference sequence). The CDR3 covers 13 residues. Trimming pared 1 base from V and 4 bases from J, leaving 6 bases between. In nucleotides, the CDR3 is TGTGCCAGCAGCTTGAGGAGTAATCAGCCCCAGCATTTT. It codes for CASSLRSNQPQHF.

This clone came up a few times. The V and J genes are TRBV27 and TRBJ2-7; D is tentatively TRBD1 or TRBD2 (5 bases each). Germline V gives CDR1 MNHEY, CDR2 SMNVEV (reference sequence). V was clipped by 7 bases and J by 2 bases, with 24 bases between them. The CDR3 is 17 residues long. The CDR3 reads CASNSLGPSGFPYEQYF. The CDR3 bases are TGTGCCAGCAACTCCTTGGGGCCTTCGGGGTTTCCCTACGAGCAGTACTTC.

J is TRBJ2-7 and V is TRBV14, with D maybe TRBD1 (7 bases). V gave up 1 base and J gave up 4 bases, with 14 bases separating them. The CDR3 is 15 residues long. Germline V gene lookup returns CDR1 SGHDN and CDR2 FVKESK. Here the CDR3 reads CASSQGLAGGYEQYF. DNA for the CDR3: TGTGCCAGCAGCCAAGGTCTGGCAGGGGGGTACGAGCAGTACTTC.

The rearrangement joins TRBV6-1 to TRBJ2-7; 7 bases line up with TRBD2. V gave up 7 bases and J gave up 0 bases; unmatched junction bases: 3. Germline assignment: CDR1 MNHNS and CDR2 SASEGT. The CDR3 extends over 13 amino acids. This CDR3 reads CASKGTTSYEQYF. CDR3 nucleotide sequence: TGTGCCAGCAAGGGGACTACCTCCTACGAGCAGTACTTC.